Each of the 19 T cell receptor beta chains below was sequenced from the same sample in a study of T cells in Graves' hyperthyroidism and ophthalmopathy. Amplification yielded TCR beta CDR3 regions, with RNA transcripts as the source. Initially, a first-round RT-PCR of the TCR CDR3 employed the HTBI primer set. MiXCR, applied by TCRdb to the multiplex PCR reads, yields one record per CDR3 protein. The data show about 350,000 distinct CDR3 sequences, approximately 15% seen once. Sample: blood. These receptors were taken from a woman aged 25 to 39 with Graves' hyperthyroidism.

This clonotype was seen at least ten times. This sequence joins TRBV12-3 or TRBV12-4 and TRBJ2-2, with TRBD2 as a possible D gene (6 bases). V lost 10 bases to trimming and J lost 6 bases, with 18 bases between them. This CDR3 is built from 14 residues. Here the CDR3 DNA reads TGTGCCAACCAGGGCGGGGCTAGCCCCGGGGAGCTGTTTTTT. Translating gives CANQGGASPGELFF.

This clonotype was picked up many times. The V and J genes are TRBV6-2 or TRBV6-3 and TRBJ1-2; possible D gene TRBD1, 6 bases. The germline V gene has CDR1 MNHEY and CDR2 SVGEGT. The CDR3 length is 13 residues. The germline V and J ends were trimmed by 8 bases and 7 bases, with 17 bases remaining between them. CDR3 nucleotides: TGTGCCAGCTCAAGGACGCAACAGGGTGGCTACACCTTC. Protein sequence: CASSRTQQGGYTF.

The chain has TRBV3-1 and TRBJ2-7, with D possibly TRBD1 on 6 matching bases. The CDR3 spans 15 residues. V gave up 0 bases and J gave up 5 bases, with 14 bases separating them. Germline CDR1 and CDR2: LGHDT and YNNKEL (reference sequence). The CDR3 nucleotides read TGTGCCAGCAGCCAAGATCGGGGCAGGGGTAACGAGCAGTACTTC. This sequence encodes CASSQDRGRGNEQYF.

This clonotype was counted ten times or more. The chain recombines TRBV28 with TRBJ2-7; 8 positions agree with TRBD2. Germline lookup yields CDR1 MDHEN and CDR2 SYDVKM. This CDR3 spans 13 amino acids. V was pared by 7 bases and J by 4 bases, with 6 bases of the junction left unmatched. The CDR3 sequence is CASNPAGAYEQYF. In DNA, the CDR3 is TGTGCCAGCAACCCAGCGGGGGCGTACGAGCAGTACTTC.

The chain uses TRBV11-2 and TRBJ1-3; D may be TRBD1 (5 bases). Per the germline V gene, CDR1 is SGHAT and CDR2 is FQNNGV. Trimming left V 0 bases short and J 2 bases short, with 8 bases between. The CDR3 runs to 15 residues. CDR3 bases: TGTGCCAGCAGCTTAGAGGGGCTAGCTGGAAACACCATATATTTT. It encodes CASSLEGLAGNTIYF.

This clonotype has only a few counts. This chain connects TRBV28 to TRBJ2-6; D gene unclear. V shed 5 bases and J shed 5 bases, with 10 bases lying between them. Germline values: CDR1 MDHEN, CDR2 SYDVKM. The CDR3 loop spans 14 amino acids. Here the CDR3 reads CASSLSWWANVLTF. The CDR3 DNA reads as TGTGCCAGCAGTCTTTCCTGGTGGGCCAACGTCCTGACTTTC.

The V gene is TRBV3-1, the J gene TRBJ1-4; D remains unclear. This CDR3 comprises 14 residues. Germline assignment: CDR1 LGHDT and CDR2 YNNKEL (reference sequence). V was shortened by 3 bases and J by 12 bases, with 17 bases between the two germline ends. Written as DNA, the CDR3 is TGTGCCAGCAGCCAGGGTTGGGGAGGTTCAGAACTGTTTTTT. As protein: CASSQGWGGSELFF.

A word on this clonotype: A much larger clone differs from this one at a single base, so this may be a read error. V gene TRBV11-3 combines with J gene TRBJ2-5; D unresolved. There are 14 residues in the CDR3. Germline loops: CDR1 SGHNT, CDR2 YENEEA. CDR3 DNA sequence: TGTGCCGGCAGCCAGGACGGAATGGGAGAGACCCAGTACTTC. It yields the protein CAGSQDGMGETQYF.

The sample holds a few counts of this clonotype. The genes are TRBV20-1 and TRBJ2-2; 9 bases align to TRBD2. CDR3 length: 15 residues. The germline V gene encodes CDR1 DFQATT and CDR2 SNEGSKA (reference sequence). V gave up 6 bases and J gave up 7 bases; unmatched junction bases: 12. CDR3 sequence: CSAPKTSGRGGELFF. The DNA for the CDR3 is TGCAGTGCCCCTAAAACTAGCGGGCGGGGCGGGGAGCTGTTTTTT.

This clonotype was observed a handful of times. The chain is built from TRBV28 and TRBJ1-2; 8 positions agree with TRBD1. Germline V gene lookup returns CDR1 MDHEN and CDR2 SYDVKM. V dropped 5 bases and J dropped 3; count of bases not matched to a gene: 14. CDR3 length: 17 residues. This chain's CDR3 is CASSPQGETFPYYGYTF. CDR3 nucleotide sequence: TGTGCCAGCAGTCCACAGGGGGAAACTTTCCCCTACTATGGCTACACCTTC.

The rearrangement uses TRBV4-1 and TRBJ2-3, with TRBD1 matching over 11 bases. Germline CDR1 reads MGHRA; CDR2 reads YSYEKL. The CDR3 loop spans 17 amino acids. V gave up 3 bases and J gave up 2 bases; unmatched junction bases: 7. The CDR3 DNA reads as TGCGCCAGCAGCCAGGCGGACAGGGGGCGCCCCACAGATACGCAGTATTTT. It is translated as CASSQADRGRPTDTQYF.

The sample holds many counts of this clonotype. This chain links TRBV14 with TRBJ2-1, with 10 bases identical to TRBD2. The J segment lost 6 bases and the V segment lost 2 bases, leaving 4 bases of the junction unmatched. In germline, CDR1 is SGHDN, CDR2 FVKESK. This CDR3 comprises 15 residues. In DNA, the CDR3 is TGTGCCAGCAGCCAACTAGCGGGAGTTGGCAATGAGCAGTTCTTC. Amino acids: CASSQLAGVGNEQFF.

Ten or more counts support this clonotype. CDR3 amino acids: CASSFRSSNEQFF. The CDR3 nucleotides are TGTGCCAGCAGTTTCAGAAGCTCCAATGAGCAGTTCTTC. The chain carries TRBV27 and TRBJ2-1; D not resolved. CDR3 length: 13 amino acids. Germline CDR1 MNHEY, CDR2 SMNVEV (reference sequence). V lost 3 bases, J lost 6 bases, and 9 bases lay in between.

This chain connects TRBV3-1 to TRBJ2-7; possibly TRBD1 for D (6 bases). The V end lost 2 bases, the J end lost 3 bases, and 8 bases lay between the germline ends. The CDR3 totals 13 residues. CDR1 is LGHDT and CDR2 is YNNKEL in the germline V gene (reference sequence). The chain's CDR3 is CASSQSDSYEQYF. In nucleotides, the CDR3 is TGTGCCAGCAGCCAATCGGACAGCTACGAGCAGTACTTC.

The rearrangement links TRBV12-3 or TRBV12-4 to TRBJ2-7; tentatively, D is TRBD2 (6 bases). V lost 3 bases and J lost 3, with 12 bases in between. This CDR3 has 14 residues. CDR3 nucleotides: TGTGCCAGCAGTTTGGGCGGGAATAACTACGAGCAGTACTTC. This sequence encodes CASSLGGNNYEQYF.

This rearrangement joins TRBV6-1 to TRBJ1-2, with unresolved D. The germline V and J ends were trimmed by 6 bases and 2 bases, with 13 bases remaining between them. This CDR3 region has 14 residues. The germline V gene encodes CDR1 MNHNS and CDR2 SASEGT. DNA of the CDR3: TGTGCCAGCAGACCCGGGCAGCCAAACTATGGCTACACCTTC. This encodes CASRPGQPNYGYTF.

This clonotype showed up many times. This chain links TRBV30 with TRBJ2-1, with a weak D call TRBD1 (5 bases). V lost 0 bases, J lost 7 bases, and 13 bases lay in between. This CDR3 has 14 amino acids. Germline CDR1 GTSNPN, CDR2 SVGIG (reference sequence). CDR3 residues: CAWSVFGAPNEQFF. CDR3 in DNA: TGTGCCTGGAGTGTCTTTGGGGCCCCGAATGAGCAGTTCTTC.

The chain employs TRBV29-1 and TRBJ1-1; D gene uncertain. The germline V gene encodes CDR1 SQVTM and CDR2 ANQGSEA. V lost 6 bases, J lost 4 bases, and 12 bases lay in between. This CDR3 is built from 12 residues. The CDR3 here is CSVATTVTEAFF. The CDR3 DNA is TGCAGCGTCGCCACCACAGTCACTGAAGCTTTCTTT. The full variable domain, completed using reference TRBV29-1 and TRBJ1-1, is SAVISQKPSRDICQRGTSLTIQCQVDSQVTMMFWYRQQPGQSLTLIATANQGSEATYESGFVIDKFPISRPNLTFSTLTVSNMSPEDSSIYLCSVATTVTEAFFGQGTRLTVV.

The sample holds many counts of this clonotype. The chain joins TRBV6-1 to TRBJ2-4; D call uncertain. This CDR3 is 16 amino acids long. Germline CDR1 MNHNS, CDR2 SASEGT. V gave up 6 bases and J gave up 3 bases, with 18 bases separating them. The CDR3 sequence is CASSPAVDNGKNIQYF. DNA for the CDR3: TGTGCCAGCAGCCCAGCTGTAGACAACGGCAAAAACATTCAGTACTTC.